Detailed here is one TCR beta chain. Its antigen is currently unknown. This sample was included in a study of cytomegalovirus exposure and HLA in healthy donors. Overall study findings and caveats: The study had only CMV serostatus as immune exposure information.

The length of the CDR3 is 20 residues. V lost 0 bases to trimming and J lost 0 bases; unmatched junction nucleotides: 15. CDR1 and CDR2 from the germline V gene are SGHAT and FQNNGV. Researchers ran the PCR with 60 Vbeta and 13 Jbeta primers. Generated by immunoSEQ multiplex PCR, the TCRdb table keeps only in-frame clones and is missing some. The sample has more than 110,000 clones, 75% seen once. This sequence originates from a man aged 25 to 40 in good health and CMV-seronegative. Material for sequencing was PBMCs. J is TRBJ1-2 and V is TRBV11-2; 8 bases align to TRBD1. The CDR3 DNA is TGTGCCAGCAGCTTAGACAGGACAGGGAGGGGGTTTAGGCCTAACTATGGCTACACCTTC. This translates into CASSLDRTGRGFRPNYGYTF.